This T cell receptor (beta chain) was sequenced for a study of a mutant IDH1 vaccine in newly diagnosed glioma. The overall study: Beginning 4-6 weeks after radiotherapy alone, or with temozolomide cycles, vaccination took place. Of the patients given treatment, 62.5% were male and roughly 38% were female, and a mean age of roughly 40 years was recorded. Study outcomes and limitations: Alterations occurring in top peripheral T cell clonotypes seemed unrelated to pseudoprogression.

A note on this clone: Its antigen is unknown.

Here immunoSEQ multiplex PCR was the method, and the copy in TCRdb shows in-frame clones only, minus some. The data hold roughly 11,000 clones, with roughly 84% observed a single time. This CDR3 contains 14 residues. V dropped 6 bases and J dropped 4; count of bases not matched to a gene: 8. The germline CDR1 and CDR2 sequences are MNHNS and SASEGT. Time point meaning: week 5, during vaccination. Doses consisted of 300 ug of mutant IDH1 20-mer peptide each, paired with topical imiquimod. There were new WHO grade 3 or 4 astrocytomas in the donors, and these were IDH1-mutant and ATRX-lost. The specimen was PBMCs, collected from a glioma patient whose treatment included an IDH1 peptide vaccine. The sequence was obtained from a woman in her forties with glioma. Some clones in this sample may be carry-over from other donors' samples. This chain joins TRBV6-1 and TRBJ1-1; TRBD1 agrees at 7 bases. The CDR3 region is CASRKDRVATEAFF. The CDR3 DNA follows: TGTGCCAGCAGGAAAGACAGGGTGGCCACTGAAGCTTTCTTT.